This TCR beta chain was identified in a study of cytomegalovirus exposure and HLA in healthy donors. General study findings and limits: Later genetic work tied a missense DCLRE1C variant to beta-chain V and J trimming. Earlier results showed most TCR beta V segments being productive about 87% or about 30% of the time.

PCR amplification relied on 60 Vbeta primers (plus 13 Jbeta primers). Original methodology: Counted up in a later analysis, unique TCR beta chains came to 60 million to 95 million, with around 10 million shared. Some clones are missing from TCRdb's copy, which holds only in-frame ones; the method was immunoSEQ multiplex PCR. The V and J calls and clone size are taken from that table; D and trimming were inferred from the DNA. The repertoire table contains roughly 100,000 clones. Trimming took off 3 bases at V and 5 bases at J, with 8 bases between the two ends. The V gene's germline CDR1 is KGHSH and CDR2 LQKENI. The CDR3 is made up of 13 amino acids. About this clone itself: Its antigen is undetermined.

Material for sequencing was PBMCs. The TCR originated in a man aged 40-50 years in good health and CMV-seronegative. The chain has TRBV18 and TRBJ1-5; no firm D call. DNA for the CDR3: TGTGCCAGCTCACCCTCACAGCATCAGCCCCAGCATTTT. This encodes CASSPSQHQPQHF.